The clone carrying this TCR beta chain has just a few counts. Preparation of the TCRbeta library was carried out with unique molecular identifiers. TCRdb reprocessed the PCR reads with MiXCR, giving one entry per CDR3 protein. The sample includes approximately 640,000 distinct CDR3 sequences, roughly 15% of them seen just once. The sample belongs to a study of T-cell reconstitution after alpha-beta-depleted transplantation in children. The CDR3 runs to 17 residues. In germline, CDR1 is MGHDK, CDR2 SYGVNS. The ends lost 8 bases at V and 3 bases at J; junction bases unmatched: 9. Sequencing used PBMCs from the stem cell graft donor, obtained from the stem cell graft. The TCR originated in a human donor who donated a stem cell graft to a child with acute myeloid leukemia. The chain links TRBV25-1 to TRBJ2-1; 14 bases agree with TRBD2. For the CDR3, the DNA is TGTGCCAGCTCTGACGGACTAGCGGGGGGCATCTACAATGAGCAGTTCTTC. Protein product: CASSDGLAGGIYNEQFF. Based on the CDR3 plus reference TRBV25-1 and TRBJ2-1, the full variable domain is EADIYQTPRYLVIGTGKKITLECSQTMGHDKMYWYQQDPGMELHLIHYSYGVNSTEKGDLSSESTVSRIRTEHFPLTLESARPSHTSQYLCASSDGLAGGIYNEQFFGPGTRLTVL.